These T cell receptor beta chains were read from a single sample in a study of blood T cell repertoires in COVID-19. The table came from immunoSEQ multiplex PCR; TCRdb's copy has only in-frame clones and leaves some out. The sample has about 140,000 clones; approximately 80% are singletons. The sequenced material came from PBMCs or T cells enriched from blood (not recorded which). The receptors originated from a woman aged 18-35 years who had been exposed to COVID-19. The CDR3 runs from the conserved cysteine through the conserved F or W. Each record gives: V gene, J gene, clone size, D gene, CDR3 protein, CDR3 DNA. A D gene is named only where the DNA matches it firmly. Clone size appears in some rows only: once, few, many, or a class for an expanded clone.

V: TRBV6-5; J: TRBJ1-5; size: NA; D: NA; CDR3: CASSYSPGGPQHF; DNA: TGTGCCAGCAGTTACTCGCCCGGGGGGCCCCAGCATTTT
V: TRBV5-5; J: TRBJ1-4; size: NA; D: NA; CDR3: CASSFDEKLFF; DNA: TGTGCCAGCAGCTTCGATGAAAAACTGTTTTTT
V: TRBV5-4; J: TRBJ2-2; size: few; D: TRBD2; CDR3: CASSHVRETGELFF; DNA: TGTGCCAGCAGCCACGTGCGGGAGACCGGGGAGCTGTTTTTT
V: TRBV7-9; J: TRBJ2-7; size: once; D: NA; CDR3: CASSLSLHEQYF; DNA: TGTGCCAGCAGCTTAAGCCTCCACGAGCAGTACTTC
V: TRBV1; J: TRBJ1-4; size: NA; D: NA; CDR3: CTSSQDPRAGGVCGLFF; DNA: TGCACCAGCAGCCAAGACCCCCGGGCAGGGGGAGTTTGCGGACTGTTTTTT
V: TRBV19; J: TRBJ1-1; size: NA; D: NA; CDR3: CASSRGLSTEAFF; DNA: TGTGCCAGTAGCAGGGGTTTGAGCACTGAAGCTTTCTTT
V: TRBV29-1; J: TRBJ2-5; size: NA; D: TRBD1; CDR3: CTGGVRETQYF; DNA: TGCACAGGGGGTGTCCGGGAGACCCAGTACTTC
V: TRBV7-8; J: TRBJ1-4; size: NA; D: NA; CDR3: CASSPRGDRANGEKLFF; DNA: TGTGCCAGCAGCCCGCGAGGAGACAGAGCTAATGGGGAAAAACTGTTTTTT
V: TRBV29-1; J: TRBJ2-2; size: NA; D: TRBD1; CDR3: CSVEKRWGTGGASGELFF; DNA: TGCAGCGTTGAAAAGAGGTGGGGGACAGGGGGCGCATCTGGGGAGCTGTTTTTT
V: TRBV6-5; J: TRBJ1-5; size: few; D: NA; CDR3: CASSYSVYSNQPQHF; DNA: TGTGCCAGCAGTTACTCGGTCTATAGCAATCAGCCCCAGCATTTT
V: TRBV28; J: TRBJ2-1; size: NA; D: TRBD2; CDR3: CASRWTSGRAGVYNEQFF; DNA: TGTGCCAGCAGATGGACTAGCGGGAGGGCCGGGGTATACAATGAGCAGTTCTTC
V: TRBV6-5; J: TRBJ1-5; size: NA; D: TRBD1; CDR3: CASRQTGGGQPQHF; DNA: TGTGCCAGCAGGCAAACAGGGGGCGGGCAGCCCCAGCATTTT
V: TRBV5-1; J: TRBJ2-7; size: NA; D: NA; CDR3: CASALGGGPSGEQYF; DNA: TGCGCCAGTGCCCTAGGGGGAGGGCCTTCTGGCGAGCAGTACTTC
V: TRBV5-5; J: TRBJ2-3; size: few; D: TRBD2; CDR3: CASSGTTTDTQYF; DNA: TGTGCCAGCAGCGGGACTACCACAGATACGCAGTATTTT
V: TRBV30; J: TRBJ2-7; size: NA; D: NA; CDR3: CAWSANSRKQYF; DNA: TGTGCCTGGAGTGCCAATTCTAGGAAGCAGTACTTC
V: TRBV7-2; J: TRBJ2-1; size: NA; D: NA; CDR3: CASSTDSGSYNEQFF; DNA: TGTGCCAGCAGCACTGATAGCGGCTCTTACAATGAGCAGTTCTTC
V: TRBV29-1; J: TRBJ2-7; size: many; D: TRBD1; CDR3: CSGASGQGSEQYF; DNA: TGCAGCGGAGCCTCGGGACAGGGCAGCGAGCAGTACTTC
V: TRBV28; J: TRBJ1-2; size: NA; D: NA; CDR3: CASSVTKANYGYTF; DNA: TGTGCCAGCAGTGTCACAAAAGCTAACTATGGCTACACCTTC
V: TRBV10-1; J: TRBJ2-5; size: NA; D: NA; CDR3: CASSESLGAETQYF; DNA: TGCGCCAGCAGTGAGTCGTTGGGAGCGGAGACCCAGTACTTC
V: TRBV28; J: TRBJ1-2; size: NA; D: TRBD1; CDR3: CASSLSPRQGSGYTF; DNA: TGTGCCAGCAGTTTATCCCCTCGACAGGGCTCTGGCTACACCTTC
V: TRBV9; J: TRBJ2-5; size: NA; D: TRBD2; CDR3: CASSVEVAGGQETQYF; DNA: TGTGCCAGCAGCGTAGAGGTAGCGGGAGGGCAAGAGACCCAGTACTTC
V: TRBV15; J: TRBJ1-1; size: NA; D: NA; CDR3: CATSRDRTGQNTEAFF; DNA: TGTGCCACCAGCAGAGATCGTACAGGCCAGAACACTGAAGCTTTCTTT
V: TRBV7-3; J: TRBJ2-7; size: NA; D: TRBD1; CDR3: CASSFTGTGSNYEQYF; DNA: TGTGCCAGCAGCTTTACCGGGACAGGGAGTAACTACGAGCAGTACTTC
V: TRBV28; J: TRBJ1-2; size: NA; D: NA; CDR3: CASQGINYGYTF; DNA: TGTGCCAGCCAGGGAATTAACTATGGCTACACCTTC
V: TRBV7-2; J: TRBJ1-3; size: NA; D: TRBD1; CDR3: CASSQQPGQGFAGNTIYF; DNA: TGTGCCAGCAGCCAACAACCGGGACAGGGCTTCGCTGGAAACACCATATATTTT
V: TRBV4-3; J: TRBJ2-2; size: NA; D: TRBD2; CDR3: CASSQVTSGTGELFF; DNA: TGCGCCAGCAGCCAAGTGACTAGCGGTACCGGGGAGCTGTTTTTT
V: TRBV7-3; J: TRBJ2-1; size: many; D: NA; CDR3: CASSLRRGDSYNEQFF; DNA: TGTGCCAGCAGCTTACGGAGGGGAGATTCCTACAATGAGCAGTTCTTC
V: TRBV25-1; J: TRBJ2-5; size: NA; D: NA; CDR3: CASTTGGKETQYF; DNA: TGTGCCAGCACGACCGGGGGAAAAGAGACCCAGTACTTC
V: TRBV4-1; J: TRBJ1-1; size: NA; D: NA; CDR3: CASSPTTREAFF; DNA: TGCGCCAGCAGCCCAACGACAAGAGAAGCTTTCTTT
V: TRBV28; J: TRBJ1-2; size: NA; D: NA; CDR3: CASRAWMGEHYGYTF; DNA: TGTGCCAGCAGGGCCTGGATGGGCGAACACTATGGCTACACCTTC
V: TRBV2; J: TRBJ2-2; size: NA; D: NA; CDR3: CASSEALLQTNTGELFF; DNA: TGTGCCAGCAGTGAAGCGCTTCTACAGACGAACACCGGGGAGCTGTTTTTT
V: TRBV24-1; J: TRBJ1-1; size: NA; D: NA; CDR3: CATSDLRGEAFF; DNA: TGTGCCACCAGTGATTTAAGGGGAGAAGCTTTCTTT
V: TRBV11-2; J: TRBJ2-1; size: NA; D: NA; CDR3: CASSLRWSGSSSYNEQFF; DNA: TGTGCCAGCAGCTTACGCTGGAGTGGGAGTAGCTCCTACAATGAGCAGTTCTTC
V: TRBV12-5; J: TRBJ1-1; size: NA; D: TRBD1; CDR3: CASGLEQGTEAFF; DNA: TGTGCTAGTGGTTTGGAACAGGGGACTGAAGCTTTCTTT
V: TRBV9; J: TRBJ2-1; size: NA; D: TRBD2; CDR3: CASSVGGTSGPNEQFF; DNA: TGTGCCAGCAGCGTAGGGGGGACTAGCGGCCCCAATGAGCAGTTCTTC
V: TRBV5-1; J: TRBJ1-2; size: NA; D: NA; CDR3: CASSLQDLDSENGYTF; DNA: TGCGCCAGCAGCTTGCAGGACCTGGACAGCGAGAATGGCTACACCTTC
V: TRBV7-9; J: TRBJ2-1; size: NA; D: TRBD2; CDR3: CASSPPPNSGRSYNEQFF; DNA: TGTGCCAGCAGCCCCCCCCCAAATAGCGGGAGGTCCTACAATGAGCAGTTCTTC
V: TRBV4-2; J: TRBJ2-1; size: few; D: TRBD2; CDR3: CASSQGPGRASEQFF; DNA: TGTGCCAGCAGCCAAGGTCCCGGGAGGGCCAGTGAGCAGTTCTTC
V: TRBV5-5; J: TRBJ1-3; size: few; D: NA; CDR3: CASSDVRVRSGNTIYF; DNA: TGTGCCAGCAGCGATGTCAGGGTGAGGTCTGGAAACACCATATATTTT
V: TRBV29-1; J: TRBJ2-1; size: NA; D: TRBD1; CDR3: CSAQRQGSLRGNEQFF; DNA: TGCAGCGCCCAAAGACAGGGAAGTTTAAGAGGGAATGAGCAGTTCTTC
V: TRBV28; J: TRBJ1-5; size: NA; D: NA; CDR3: CAVRRVSNQPQHF; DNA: TGTGCCGTCCGAAGAGTTAGCAATCAGCCCCAGCATTTT
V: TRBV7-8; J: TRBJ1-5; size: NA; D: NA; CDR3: CASSSGGTGHNSNQPQHF; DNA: TGTGCCAGCAGCTCGGGGGGCACGGGACACAATAGCAATCAGCCCCAGCATTTT
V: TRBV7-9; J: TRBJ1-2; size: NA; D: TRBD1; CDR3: CASSHGQGAPLDGYTF; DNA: TGTGCCAGCAGCCATGGACAGGGGGCCCCCCTCGATGGCTACACCTTC
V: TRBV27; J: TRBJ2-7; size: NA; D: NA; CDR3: CASSLWGPHSYEQYF; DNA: TGTGCCAGCAGTTTATGGGGCCCACACTCCTACGAGCAGTACTTC
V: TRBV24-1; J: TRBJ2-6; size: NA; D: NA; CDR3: CATSHSGTGANVLTF; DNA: TGTGCCACCAGTCATTCAGGGACTGGGGCCAACGTCCTGACTTTC
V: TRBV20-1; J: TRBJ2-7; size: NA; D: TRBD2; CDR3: CSASLPAGGKTYEQYF; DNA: TGCAGTGCTAGTCTCCCGGCGGGAGGTAAGACCTACGAGCAGTACTTC
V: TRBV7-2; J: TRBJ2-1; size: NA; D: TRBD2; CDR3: CASSLPLTGGSYNEQFF; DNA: TGTGCCAGCAGCTTACCCTTAACGGGGGGCTCCTACAATGAGCAGTTCTTC
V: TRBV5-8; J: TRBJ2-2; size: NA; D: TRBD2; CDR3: CASSPSGNTGTGELFF; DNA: TGTGCCAGCAGTCCTAGCGGTAACACGGGCACCGGGGAGCTGTTTTTT
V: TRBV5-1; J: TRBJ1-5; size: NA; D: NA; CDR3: CASSLGGHQPQHF; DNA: TGCGCCAGCAGCTTGGGGGGCCATCAGCCCCAGCATTTT
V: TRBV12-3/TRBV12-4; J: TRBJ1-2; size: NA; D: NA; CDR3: CASSFAESGYTF; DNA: TGTGCCAGCAGTTTCGCGGAATCTGGCTACACCTTC
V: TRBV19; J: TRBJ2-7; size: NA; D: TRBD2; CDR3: CASSKTSGNPYEQYF; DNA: TGTGCCAGTAGTAAAACTAGCGGGAACCCCTACGAGCAGTACTTC
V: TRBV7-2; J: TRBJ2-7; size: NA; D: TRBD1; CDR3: CASSEGWDRLYEQYF; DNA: TGTGCCAGCAGCGAGGGTTGGGACAGGCTCTACGAGCAGTACTTC
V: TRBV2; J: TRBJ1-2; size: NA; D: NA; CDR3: CASSVVQALGYTF; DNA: TGTGCCAGCAGTGTCGTCCAGGCTCTTGGCTACACCTTC
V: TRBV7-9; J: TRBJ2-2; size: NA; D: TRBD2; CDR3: CASRGTSESETGELFF; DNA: TGTGCCAGCAGGGGGACTAGCGAGAGTGAGACCGGGGAGCTGTTTTTT
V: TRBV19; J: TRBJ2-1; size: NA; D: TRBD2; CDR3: CASSIRVRLAGKNEQFF; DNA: TGTGCCAGTAGTATTCGGGTACGGCTAGCGGGCAAGAATGAGCAGTTCTTC